The present T cell receptor beta chain was sequenced within a study of T-cell reconstitution after alpha-beta-depleted transplantation in children. The CDR3 loop spans 14 amino acids. Looked up from germline, CDR1 is SGHTA and CDR2 is FQGTGA. V was pared by 2 bases and J by 3 bases, with 8 bases between. TCRbeta library construction was performed incorporating unique molecular identifiers. TCRdb reanalysed the PCR reads using MiXCR and keeps one entry per CDR3 protein. The sample lists approximately 400,000 distinct CDR3 sequences; approximately 10% were seen once. The chain has TRBV7-3 and TRBJ2-1; no clear D. The source was PBMCs from the stem cell graft donor, collected from the stem cell graft. This receptor was taken from a human donor who donated a stem cell graft to a child with acute myeloid leukemia. CDR3 loop: CASSLYSRYNEQFF. The CDR3 DNA reads as TGTGCCAGCAGCTTATACAGTCGCTACAATGAGCAGTTCTTC.